This T cell receptor beta chain originates from a study of HIV-infected patients and healthy controls. From the 5' RACE reads, TCRdb called clonotypes with MiXCR, one entry per CDR3 protein. The sample shows almost 65,000 distinct CDR3 sequences, less than 20% of them seen only once. This clonotype was observed a few times. The CDR3 totals 11 residues. The V gene's germline CDR1 is SQVTM and CDR2 ANQGSEA. Trimming shortened V by 4 bases and J by 1 base, and 4 bases separated the two germline ends. Material for sequencing was CD4+ T cells from blood. The J gene is TRBJ1-1, the V gene TRBV29-1; no firm D call. This receptor was identified in a human donor in good health. DNA for the CDR3: TGCAGCGTTGCCGCGAACACTGAAGCTTTCTTT. Residues: CSVAANTEAFF.